One sample yielded the 14 T cell receptor beta chains listed below, sequenced in a study of T cells in Graves' hyperthyroidism and ophthalmopathy. Amplified TCR beta CDR3 regions derived from RNA transcripts. The TCR CDR3 first-round RT-PCR relied on the HTBI primer set. In TCRdb, the multiplex PCR reads were re-called with MiXCR into one record per CDR3 protein. Of hundreds of thousands of distinct CDR3 sequences listed, about 14% were seen once; the top ten hold approximately 4.3%. Sequencing used blood. The receptor set was obtained from a woman in her forties with Graves' ophthalmopathy.

This clonotype has at least ten counts. This chain links TRBV7-2 with TRBJ2-7; 11 bases are a match to TRBD2. This CDR3 region has 15 residues. Germline CDR1 SGHTA, CDR2 FQGNSA. The ends lost 0 bases at V and 5 bases at J; junction bases unmatched: 3. The CDR3 DNA reads TGTGCCAGCAGCTTAGCACTAGCGGGAGTCAACGAGCAGTACTTC. This gives the protein CASSLALAGVNEQYF. Together with reference TRBV7-2 and TRBJ2-7, the CDR3 gives the full variable domain: GAGVSQSPSNKVTEKGKDVELRCDPISGHTALYWYRQSLGQGLEFLIYFQGNSAPDKSGLPSDRFSAERTGGSVSTLTIQRTQQEDSAVYLCASSLALAGVNEQYFGPGTRLTVT.

V is TRBV28 and J is TRBJ1-5, with a weak D call TRBD1 (5 bases). CDR1 and CDR2 from the germline V gene are MDHEN and SYDVKM. The CDR3 is 13 residues long. The V end was cut by 2 bases, the J end by 11 bases, with 13 bases between. The CDR3 region has the DNA TGTGCCAGCAGTTTAGGGGGGGGTGAGACCCAGCATTTT. Amino acid sequence: CASSLGGGETQHF.

This clonotype was counted many times. DNA for the CDR3: TGTGCCAGCAGCTTAGGACGGGCCAACACCGGGGAGCTGTTTTTT. Its translation: CASSLGRANTGELFF. The chain recombines TRBV7-8 with TRBJ2-2; no clear D gene. This CDR3 comprises 15 residues. The V gene lost 1 base and the J gene lost 2 bases, with 8 bases spanning the gap. The germline V gene encodes CDR1 SGHVS and CDR2 FQNEAQ.

The chain has TRBV27 and TRBJ2-3; D is perhaps TRBD1 (6 bases). CDR3 length: 17 residues. Trimming took 0 bases from V and 2 from J, leaving 15 bases between them. Germline lookup yields CDR1 MNHEY and CDR2 SMNVEV (reference sequence). The CDR3 region has the DNA TGTGCCAGCAGTTTATCAGGACAGTATTATAACACAGATACGCAGTATTTT. Amino acids: CASSLSGQYYNTDTQYF.

The V call is TRBV28, the J call TRBJ1-6, with D unclear. The CDR3 has 17 amino acids. Trimming removed 6 bases from V and 0 bases from J, with 15 bases in between. Germline V gene sequence: CDR1 MDHEN, CDR2 SYDVKM. The CDR3 here is CASSSTDGSSYNSPLHF. The CDR3 bases are TGTGCCAGCAGCTCCACCGACGGGAGCTCCTATAATTCACCCCTCCACTTT.

This clonotype occurred a few times. This chain uses TRBV10-3 with TRBJ2-5, with D hard to call. Germline V gene lookup returns CDR1 ENHRY and CDR2 SYGVKD. This CDR3 contains 14 residues. V was clipped by 0 bases and J by 2 bases, with 7 bases between them. CDR3 coding DNA: TGTGCCATCAGTGAGTCGAACCAACAAGAGACCCAGTACTTC. It translates to CAISESNQQETQYF.

In its sample, this clonotype was seen many times. The chain is built from TRBV5-5 and TRBJ1-2; tentatively, D is TRBD1 (5 bases). Germline V lookup: CDR1 SGHKS, CDR2 YYEKEE (reference sequence). Trimming left V 0 bases short and J 8 bases short, with 11 bases between. The CDR3 has 13 residues. The CDR3 DNA reads as TGTGCCAGCAGCTTGGGACAGCCCCCAGGCTACACCTTC. Translated: CASSLGQPPGYTF.

The chain is built from TRBV5-4 and TRBJ1-2; D might be TRBD1 (6 bases). V was shortened by 4 bases and J by 4 bases, with 14 bases between the two germline ends. The CDR3 contains 14 residues. The germline V gene has CDR1 SGHNT and CDR2 YYREEE (reference sequence). For the CDR3, the DNA is TGTGCCAGCAGCGGGACAACGGGGCTCTATGGCTACACCTTC. This codes for CASSGTTGLYGYTF.

This clonotype appeared many times. This chain links TRBV28 with TRBJ2-7, with 10 nucleotides matching TRBD2. The CDR3 loop spans 16 amino acids. The V gene's germline CDR1 is MDHEN and CDR2 SYDVKM. V lost 4 bases and J lost 0; bases outside the gene matches: 6. CDR3: CASSSQAGGNSYEQYF. In DNA, the CDR3 is TGTGCCAGCAGTTCCCAAGCGGGAGGGAACTCCTACGAGCAGTACTTC.

This clonotype was detected ten times or more. The chain combines TRBV6-5 with TRBJ1-2; D remains ambiguous. Germline assignment: CDR1 MNHEY and CDR2 SVGAGI. This CDR3 comprises 13 residues. With 7 bases removed from V and 4 bases from J, the gap between germline ends came to 13 bases. The CDR3 reads CASTVSEGYGYTF. The CDR3 DNA reads TGTGCCAGCACCGTGAGTGAGGGCTATGGCTACACCTTC.

This clonotype was recorded many times. The chain uses TRBV6-5 and TRBJ1-5; D call uncertain. The ends were cut back, 0 bases at V and 3 bases at J, with 3 bases in the middle. CDR1 and CDR2 from the germline V gene are MNHEY and SVGAGI. The CDR3 loop spans 13 amino acids. The CDR3: CASSYSVNQPQHF. CDR3 nucleotides: TGTGCCAGCAGTTACTCCGTCAATCAGCCCCAGCATTTT.

This clonotype was observed a handful of times. The chain links TRBV30 to TRBJ1-2; D uncertain. Per germline, CDR1 GTSNPN and CDR2 SVGIG (reference sequence). V was cut by 1 base and J by 3 bases, with 9 bases left in between. CDR3 length equals 13 residues. CDR3 residues: CAWSAMAYYGYTF. In nucleotides, the CDR3 is TGTGCCTGGAGTGCTATGGCGTACTATGGCTACACCTTC.

This clonotype was seen a handful of times. The chain links TRBV5-1 to TRBJ2-7, with 7 bases that match TRBD1. The germline V gene has CDR1 SGHRS and CDR2 YFSETQ. This CDR3 spans 16 amino acids. Trimming cost V 6 bases and J 5 bases; bases outside gene matches: 17. The CDR3: CASTPGLGQAPHEQYF. The CDR3 DNA reads as TGCGCCAGCACCCCTGGGCTCGGACAGGCCCCCCACGAGCAGTACTTC.

There are many counts of this clonotype. This sequence joins TRBV6-5 and TRBJ1-2; D not certain. Trimming pared 2 bases from V and 0 bases from J, leaving 10 bases between. The CDR3 is made up of 15 amino acids. The V gene's germline CDR1 is MNHEY and CDR2 SVGAGI. The CDR3 sequence is CASSYGYSPNYGYTF. DNA of the CDR3: TGTGCCAGCAGTTACGGATACAGCCCTAACTATGGCTACACCTTC.